What follows are 32 T cell receptor beta chains derived from one specimen sequenced in a study of T-cell reconstitution after alpha-beta-depleted transplantation in children. Unique molecular identifiers were incorporated during preparation of the TCRbeta library. Each CDR3 protein is one row after TCRdb ran MiXCR on the PCR reads. The table shows about 170,000 distinct CDR3 sequences, with approximately 12% occurring only once. Sequenced here: PBMCs, sampled before TCRalphabeta/CD19-depleted stem cell transplant. These receptor sequences come from a boy aged 2 to 9 with acute myeloid leukemia, due to receive a stem cell transplant.

The rearrangement uses TRBV10-3 and TRBJ2-3, with 8 bases aligning to TRBD2. Germline V CDR1 and CDR2: ENHRY, SYGVKD. V shed 6 bases and J 4 bases; nucleotides not matched to a gene: 6. The CDR3 has 14 amino acids. The CDR3 sequence: CAISRGGKSDTQYF. The CDR3 nucleotides are TGTGCCATCAGCCGGGGGGGCAAGTCAGATACGCAGTATTTT.

Of note for this clonotype: Its ends do not fully match the called genes, so a read error is possible. V and J are TRBV6-1 and TRBJ1-5, with D possibly matching TRBD1 (5 bases). The CDR3 consists of 14 residues. From germline, CDR1 is MNHNS and CDR2 SASEGT. The CDR3 sequence: CASRPGQRSQLQHF. The CDR3 DNA sequence: TGTGCCAGCAGACCCGGACAACGGAGTCAGCTCCAGCATTTT.

For this clonotype: A read error may explain this, as a much larger clone is one base away. The V and J genes are TRBV12-3 or TRBV12-4 and TRBJ2-1; 9 bases agree with TRBD2. With V trimmed by 7 bases and J by 6 bases, 7 bases remained unmatched. CDR3 length: 14 residues. CDR3: CASIGSGRFNEQFF. CDR3 coding DNA: TGTGCCAGCATCGGCAGCGGGAGGTTCAATGAGCAGTTCTTC.

This clonotype was observed at least ten times. V and J are TRBV25-1 and TRBJ1-2, with 10 bases fitting TRBD1. V dropped 3 bases and J dropped 6; count of bases not matched to a gene: 7. This CDR3 spans 15 amino acids. The germline V gene encodes CDR1 MGHDK and CDR2 SYGVNS. The CDR3 bases are TGTGCCAGCAGTGACAATTTGGACAGGGGGAATGGCTACACCTTC. Protein: CASSDNLDRGNGYTF.

This clonotype was detected ten times or more. This chain links TRBV5-6 with TRBJ1-1; TRBD1 is a possible D gene (5 bases). V was clipped by 4 bases and J by 3 bases, with 10 bases between them. CDR1 is SGHDT, CDR2 YYEEEE, per germline. CDR3 size: 13 residues. The CDR3 spells CASSPGADTEAFF. The CDR3 DNA is TGTGCCAGCAGCCCCGGGGCAGACACTGAAGCTTTCTTT.

In this sample, this clonotype turned up once. The rearrangement links TRBV3-1 to TRBJ2-5; a weak D match, TRBD1 (6 bases). CDR3 length equals 16 residues. CDR1 is LGHDT, CDR2 YNNKEL, per germline (reference sequence). The V end lost 1 base, the J end lost 5 bases, and 17 bases lay between the germline ends. CDR3 in amino acids: CASSQALSGQSETQYF. The CDR3 DNA reads TGTGCCAGCAGCCAAGCTTTGTCAGGACAGTCTGAGACCCAGTACTTC.

This clonotype showed up many times. The chain joins TRBV15 to TRBJ1-5, with TRBD1 as a possible D gene (6 bases). Germline-derived CDR1 and CDR2 are LNHNV and YYDKDF (reference sequence). The CDR3 consists of 14 residues. V shed 5 bases and J shed 5 bases, with 13 bases lying between them. DNA for the CDR3: TGTGCCACCAGCGGCGAGTACAGGGATCAGCCCCAGCATTTT. Protein: CATSGEYRDQPQHF.

The gene calls are TRBV6-1 and TRBJ1-5; perhaps TRBD1 as D (5 bases). Germline V gives CDR1 MNHNS, CDR2 SASEGT. CDR3 length equals 15 residues. The ends were cut back, 2 bases at V and 1 base at J, with 9 bases in the middle. This chain's CDR3 is CASSEQDMSNQPQHF. The DNA of the CDR3 is TGTGCCAGCAGTGAACAGGACATGAGCAATCAGCCCCAGCATTTT.

This clonotype has at least ten counts. V is TRBV7-2 and J is TRBJ2-3; 7 bases are a match to TRBD2. Germline CDR1 SGHTA, CDR2 FQGNSA. The CDR3 loop spans 15 amino acids. J gave up 1 base and V 3 bases, and 4 bases lay outside the gene matches. In nucleotides, the CDR3 is TGTGCCAGCAGCTTTAGCGGGCGGCGCACAGATACGCAGTATTTT. Its translation: CASSFSGRRTDTQYF. Together with reference TRBV7-2 and TRBJ2-3, the CDR3 gives the full variable domain: GAGVSQSPSNKVTEKGKDVELRCDPISGHTALYWYRQSLGQGLEFLIYFQGNSAPDKSGLPSDRFSAERTGGSVSTLTIQRTQQEDSAVYLCASSFSGRRTDTQYFGPGTRLTVL.

In its sample, this clonotype was seen many times. This may be a read error: a much more frequent sequence differs by one nucleotide. V and J are TRBV7-2 and TRBJ2-5; maybe TRBD1 (7 bases). The germline CDR1 and CDR2 sequences are SGHTA and FQGNSA. The CDR3 totals 16 residues. The CDR3 loop reads CASSLAAGGTQETHYF. CDR3 nucleotide sequence: TGTGCCAGCAGCTTAGCGGCAGGGGGGACTCAAGAGACCCATTACTTC.

This clonotype showed up just a few times. This chain uses TRBV27 with TRBJ2-7, with TRBD2 identical over 12 bases. There are 15 residues in the CDR3. The V gene end was trimmed by 5 bases and the J gene end by 7 bases; junction bases not matched to a gene: 9. Germline CDR1 MNHEY, CDR2 SMNVEV (reference sequence). The CDR3 spells CASSTPTSGRREQYF. DNA of the CDR3: TGTGCCAGCAGTACCCCGACTAGCGGGAGAAGAGAGCAGTACTTC.

The table lists this clonotype with many counts. V gene TRBV6-1 combines with J gene TRBJ2-2; the D gene is possibly TRBD2 (5 bases). With 7 bases removed from V and 1 base from J, the gap between germline ends came to 10 bases. The CDR3 has 14 residues. The V gene's germline CDR1 is MNHNS and CDR2 SASEGT. CDR3 bases: TGTGCCAGCATACGCGGGTTGAACACCGGGGAGCTGTTTTTT. It specifies CASIRGLNTGELFF.

This clonotype was recorded at least ten times. The chain links TRBV2 to TRBJ2-2, with a weak D call TRBD2 (5 bases). V was cut by 8 bases and J by 7 bases, with 20 bases left in between. This CDR3 is built from 15 residues. Germline CDR1 SNHLY, CDR2 FYNNEI. The DNA of the CDR3 is TGTGCCAGCGCCAGAATGACGGAGGTTGGCGGGGAGCTGTTTTTT. It encodes CASARMTEVGGELFF.

In regard to this clonotype: A much larger clonotype is one base distant, so this may be a read error. This chain uses TRBV10-3 with TRBJ2-3; TRBD1 aligns across 8 bases. V dropped 9 bases and J dropped 2; count of bases not matched to a gene: 4. Per germline, CDR1 ENHRY and CDR2 SYGVKD. This CDR3 contains 13 residues. The CDR3 coding sequence is TGTGCCATTCGACAGGGGCCCACAGATACGCAGTATTTT. Translating it yields CAIRQGPTDTQYF.

This clonotype has ten or more counts. The chain has TRBV3-1 and TRBJ2-3; 7 positions match TRBD2. V was pared by 4 bases and J by 0 bases, with 4 bases of the junction left unmatched. The CDR3 has 15 amino acids. The germline gives CDR1 LGHDT, CDR2 YNNKEL (reference sequence). The CDR3 sequence: CASSRRGVSTDTQYF. CDR3 in DNA: TGTGCCAGCAGCCGACGGGGGGTTAGCACAGATACGCAGTATTTT.

This clonotype was seen at least ten times. The rearrangement uses TRBV12-3 or TRBV12-4 and TRBJ2-5; 10 positions agree with TRBD1. J was trimmed by 4 bases and V by 4 bases; bases with no gene match: 0. The CDR3 runs to 13 residues. The CDR3 spells CASSWDRGETQYF. The CDR3 region has the DNA TGTGCCAGCAGTTGGGACAGGGGAGAGACCCAGTACTTC.

This clonotype was seen repeatedly, ten times or more. The V gene is TRBV7-6, the J gene TRBJ2-3, with D perhaps matching TRBD1 (5 bases). The CDR3 consists of 16 residues. Trimming left V 2 bases short and J 3 bases short, with 15 bases between. Germline V CDR1 and CDR2: SGHVS, FNYEAQ. The CDR3 nucleotides read TGTGCCAGCAGCTTATCATCGAGCAGGGCAACAGATACGCAGTATTTT. It yields the protein CASSLSSSRATDTQYF.

This CDR3 reads CASSRRGGLAGANVLTF. In nucleotides, the CDR3 is TGCGCCAGCAGCCGCCGAGGGGGTCTCGCTGGGGCCAACGTCCTGACTTTC. The chain recombines TRBV5-1 with TRBJ2-6; D possibly corresponds to TRBD1 (6 bases). The germline V gene encodes CDR1 SGHRS and CDR2 YFSETQ. Trimming pared 4 bases from V and 2 bases from J, leaving 16 bases between. The length of the CDR3 is 17 residues.

This clonotype was recorded at least ten times. The V call is TRBV28, the J call TRBJ2-7, with 8 positions matching TRBD2. Trimming cost V 4 bases and J 5 bases; bases outside gene matches: 16. Germline assignment: CDR1 MDHEN and CDR2 SYDVKM. This CDR3 region has 17 residues. The CDR3 DNA reads TGTGCCAGCAGTTGGTCACTAGCGGTCCCTGGAATCCACGAGCAGTACTTC. It codes for CASSWSLAVPGIHEQYF.

This clonotype has only a few counts. This chain connects TRBV11-3 to TRBJ2-3; D possibly matches TRBD1 or TRBD2 (5 bases each). Trimming shortened V by 5 bases and J by 1 base, and 13 bases separated the two germline ends. The CDR3 has 15 residues. Germline CDR1 reads SGHNT; CDR2 reads YENEEA. CDR3 residues: CASSLGTLGTDTQYF. In nucleotides, the CDR3 is TGTGCCAGCAGCCTGGGGACGCTCGGCACAGATACGCAGTATTTT.

This clonotype has more than one count but fewer than ten. The chain links TRBV20-1 to TRBJ1-1; D perhaps matches TRBD1 (6 bases). Germline V gene lookup returns CDR1 DFQATT and CDR2 SNEGSKA (reference sequence). Trimming shortened V by 2 bases and J by 5 bases, and 6 bases separated the two germline ends. The CDR3 contains 11 residues. CDR3 protein: CSARQGTEAFF. The CDR3 DNA follows: TGCAGTGCTAGACAGGGGACTGAAGCTTTCTTT.

Notes on this clonotype: Just one base apart from a much larger clone, this may be a read error. The chain carries TRBV7-9 and TRBJ2-5, with 12 bases matching TRBD2. The CDR3 runs 16 residues. The germline V gene encodes CDR1 SEHNR and CDR2 FQNEAQ (reference sequence). CDR3 nucleotide sequence: TGTTCCAGCAGCCTGGACTTGACTAGCGGGAGAGAGACCCAGTACTTC. Translated, it gives CSSSLDLTSGRETQYF.

The sample holds many counts of this clonotype. This rearrangement joins TRBV20-1 to TRBJ2-5; a possible D gene is TRBD2 (6 bases). V lost 3 bases and J lost 1, with 21 bases in between. This CDR3 contains 17 residues. Germline V lookup: CDR1 DFQATT, CDR2 SNEGSKA (reference sequence). The CDR3 is CSARVVGQGGRQETQYF. The CDR3 DNA is TGCAGTGCTAGGGTGGTCGGGCAGGGAGGTCGCCAAGAGACCCAGTACTTC.

This clonotype was detected ten times or more. The chain recombines TRBV4-1 with TRBJ2-7, with 9 bases lining up with TRBD2. The CDR3 has 15 residues. Looked up from germline, CDR1 is MGHRA and CDR2 is YSYEKL. With V trimmed by 3 bases and J by 3 bases, 6 bases remained unmatched. The CDR3 loop is CASSQLTSGSYEQYF. The CDR3 DNA is TGCGCCAGCAGCCAGCTGACTAGCGGAAGCTACGAGCAGTACTTC.

This clonotype was picked up many times. This chain joins TRBV5-1 and TRBJ1-1; 8 bases map to TRBD1. V gave up 3 bases and J gave up 1 base; unmatched junction bases: 11. Germline V gene lookup returns CDR1 SGHRS and CDR2 YFSETQ. The CDR3 is 17 amino acids. The CDR3 region is CASSWTIPDRGNTEAFF. The CDR3 DNA sequence: TGCGCCAGCAGCTGGACAATACCAGACAGGGGGAACACTGAAGCTTTCTTT.

This clonotype has a count of ten or more. This chain joins TRBV20-1 and TRBJ2-3; TRBD1 matches at 7 bases. The length of the CDR3 is 11 residues. Germline V gives CDR1 DFQATT, CDR2 SNEGSKA (reference sequence). V lost 7 bases to trimming and J lost 3 bases; unmatched junction nucleotides: 1. The CDR3: CSGQGTDTQYF. CDR3 coding DNA: TGCAGTGGACAGGGAACAGATACGCAGTATTTT.

Many counts were recorded for this clonotype. The chain combines TRBV20-1 with TRBJ2-1, with D possibly called TRBD1 or TRBD2 (5 bases each). This CDR3 contains 13 residues. CDR1 DFQATT and CDR2 SNEGSKA come from the germline V gene (reference sequence). The V and J ends lost 5 bases and 3 bases respectively, with 11 bases between them. CDR3 nucleotides: TGCAGTGCTCCGGGACGTCGCTACAATGAGCAGTTCTTC. Amino acid sequence: CSAPGRRYNEQFF.

The table lists this clonotype with many counts. The chain links TRBV4-2 to TRBJ2-3; the match to TRBD2 covers 12 bases. V shed 0 bases, J shed 4 bases, and the junction held 2 bases outside the gene matches. Germline lookup yields CDR1 LGHNA and CDR2 YNFKEQ. CDR3 length equals 16 residues. The chain's CDR3 is CASSQDLAGGPDTQYF. The CDR3 DNA is TGTGCCAGCAGCCAAGACCTAGCGGGGGGGCCAGATACGCAGTATTTT.

Comments on this clonotype: A single base separates this from a much larger clone, so it may be a read error. V and J are TRBV5-1 and TRBJ2-5; D might be TRBD1 or TRBD2, each matching 5 bases. The germline V gene encodes CDR1 SGHRS and CDR2 YFSETQ. The CDR3 length is 15 residues. CDR3 coding DNA: TGCGCCAGCAGGGGCACCCTCGGGGCTCAAGAGACCCAGTCCTTC. Translated, it gives CASRGTLGAQETQSF.

As to this clonotype: A much bigger clone sits one base away, suggesting this may be a read error. The chain links TRBV3-1 to TRBJ2-7, with D possibly TRBD1 on 6 matching bases. This CDR3 comprises 14 residues. The ends were cut back, 0 bases at V and 5 bases at J, with 11 bases in the middle. The germline V gene has CDR1 LGHDT and CDR2 YNNKEL (reference sequence). The CDR3 region has the DNA TGTGCCAGCAGCCAAGAAGGGGACACCCACGAGCAGTACTTC. Protein product: CASSQEGDTHEQYF.

The gene calls are TRBV27 and TRBJ2-1, with 14 positions matching TRBD2. The V gene end was trimmed by 2 bases and the J gene end by 10 bases; junction bases not matched to a gene: 4. The CDR3 totals 15 residues. Per germline, CDR1 MNHEY and CDR2 SMNVEV (reference sequence). CDR3 protein: CASSLGLAGGAEQFF. The CDR3 DNA is TGTGCCAGCAGTTTAGGACTAGCGGGAGGTGCCGAGCAGTTCTTC.

This clonotype showed up many times. The V and J genes are TRBV20-1 and TRBJ1-6; a possible D gene is TRBD1 (5 bases). CDR1 and CDR2 (germline): DFQATT, SNEGSKA (reference sequence). The length of the CDR3 is 13 residues. Trimming took 0 bases from V and 10 from J, leaving 10 bases between them. This CDR3 is CSARDRAGSPLHF. Here the CDR3 DNA reads TGCAGTGCTAGAGACAGGGCGGGCTCACCCCTCCACTTT.